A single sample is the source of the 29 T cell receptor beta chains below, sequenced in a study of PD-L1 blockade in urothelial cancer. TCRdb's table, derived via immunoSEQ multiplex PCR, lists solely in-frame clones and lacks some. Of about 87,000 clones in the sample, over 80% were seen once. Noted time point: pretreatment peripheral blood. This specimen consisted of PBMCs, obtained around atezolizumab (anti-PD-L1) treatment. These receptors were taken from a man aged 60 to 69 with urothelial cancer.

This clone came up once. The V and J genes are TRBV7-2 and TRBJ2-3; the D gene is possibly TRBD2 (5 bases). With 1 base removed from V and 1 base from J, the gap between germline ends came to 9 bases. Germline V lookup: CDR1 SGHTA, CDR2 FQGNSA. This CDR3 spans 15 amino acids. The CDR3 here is CASSLEGDRTDTQYF. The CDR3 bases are TGTGCCAGCAGCTTAGAGGGAGACCGCACAGATACGCAGTATTTT.

In DNA, the CDR3 is TGTGCCAGCTCACCACGTCAGGACACAGATACGCAGTATTTT. This translates into CASSPRQDTDTQYF. The chain combines TRBV18 with TRBJ2-3, with D uncertain. V lost 1 base to trimming and J lost 2 bases, with 7 bases between them. The CDR3 extends over 14 amino acids. Per germline, CDR1 KGHSH and CDR2 LQKENI.

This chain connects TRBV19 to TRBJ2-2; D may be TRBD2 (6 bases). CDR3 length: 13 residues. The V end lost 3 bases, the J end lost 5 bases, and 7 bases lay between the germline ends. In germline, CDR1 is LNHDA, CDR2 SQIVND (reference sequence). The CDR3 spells CASSMEGTGELFF. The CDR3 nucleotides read TGTGCCAGTAGTATGGAGGGAACCGGGGAGCTGTTTTTT.

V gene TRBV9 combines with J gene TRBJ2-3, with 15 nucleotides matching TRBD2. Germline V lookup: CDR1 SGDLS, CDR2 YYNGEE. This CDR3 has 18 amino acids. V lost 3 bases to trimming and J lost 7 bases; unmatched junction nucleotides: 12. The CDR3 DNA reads TGTGCCAGCAGCGGGACTAGCGGGGGGGCCATGTCTGGGAATACGCAGTATTTT. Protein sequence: CASSGTSGGAMSGNTQYF.

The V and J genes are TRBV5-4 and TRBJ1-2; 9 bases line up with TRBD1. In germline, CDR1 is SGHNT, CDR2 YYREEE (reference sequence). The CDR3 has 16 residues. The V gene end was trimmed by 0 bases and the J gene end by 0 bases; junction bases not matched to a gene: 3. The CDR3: CASSLVGTGPNYGYTF. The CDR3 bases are TGTGCCAGCAGCTTGGTCGGGACAGGGCCTAACTATGGCTACACCTTC.

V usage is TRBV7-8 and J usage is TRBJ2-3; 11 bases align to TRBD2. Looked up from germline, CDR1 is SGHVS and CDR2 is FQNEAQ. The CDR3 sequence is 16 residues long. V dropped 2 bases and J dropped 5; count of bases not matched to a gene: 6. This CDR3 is CASSLLTSGKEDTQYF. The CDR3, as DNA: TGTGCCAGCAGCTTACTGACTAGCGGGAAGGAAGATACGCAGTATTTT.

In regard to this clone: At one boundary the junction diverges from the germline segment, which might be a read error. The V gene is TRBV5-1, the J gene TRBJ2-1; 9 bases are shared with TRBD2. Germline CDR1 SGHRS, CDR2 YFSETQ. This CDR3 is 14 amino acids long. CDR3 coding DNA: TGCGCTAGCATGCGAGCGGGGGGTTACAATGAGCAGTTCTTC. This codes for CASMRAGGYNEQFF. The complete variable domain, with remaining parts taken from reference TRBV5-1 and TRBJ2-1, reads KAGVTQTPRYLIKTRGQQVTLSCSPISGHRSVSWYQQTPGQGLQFLFEYFSETQRNKGNFPGRFSGRQFSNSRSEMNVSTLELGDSALYLCASMRAGGYNEQFFGPGTRLTVL.

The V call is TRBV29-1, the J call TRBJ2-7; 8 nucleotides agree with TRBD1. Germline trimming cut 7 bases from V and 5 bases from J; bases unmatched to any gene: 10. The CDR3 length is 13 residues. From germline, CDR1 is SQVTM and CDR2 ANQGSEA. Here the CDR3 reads CSGGRDRGDEQYF. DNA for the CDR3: TGCAGCGGGGGAAGAGACAGGGGCGACGAGCAGTACTTC.

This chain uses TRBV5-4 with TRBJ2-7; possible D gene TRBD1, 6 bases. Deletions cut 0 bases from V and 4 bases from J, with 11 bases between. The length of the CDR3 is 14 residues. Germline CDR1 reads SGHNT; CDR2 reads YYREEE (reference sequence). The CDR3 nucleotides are TGTGCCAGCAGCTTGGGGACAGCCGTGTACGAGCAGTACTTC. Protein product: CASSLGTAVYEQYF.

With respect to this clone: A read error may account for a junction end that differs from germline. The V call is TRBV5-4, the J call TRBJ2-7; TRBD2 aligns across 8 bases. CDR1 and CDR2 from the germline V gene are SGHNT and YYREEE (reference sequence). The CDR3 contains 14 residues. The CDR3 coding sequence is TGTGCCAGCAGATTGGCGGGAGGACTCTACGAGCAGTACTTC. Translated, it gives CASRLAGGLYEQYF.

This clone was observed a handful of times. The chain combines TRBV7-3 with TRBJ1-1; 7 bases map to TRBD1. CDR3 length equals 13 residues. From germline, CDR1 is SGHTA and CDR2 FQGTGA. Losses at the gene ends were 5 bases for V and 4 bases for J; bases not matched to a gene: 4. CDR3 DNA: TGTGCCAGCAGCCTCGGACAGGCCACTGAAGCTTTCTTT. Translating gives CASSLGQATEAFF.

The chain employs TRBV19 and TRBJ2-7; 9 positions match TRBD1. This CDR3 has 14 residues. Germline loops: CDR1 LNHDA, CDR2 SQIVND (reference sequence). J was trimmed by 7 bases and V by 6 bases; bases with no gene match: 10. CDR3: CASSKGTGLREQYF. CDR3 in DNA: TGTGCCAGTAGCAAGGGGACAGGGCTACGAGAGCAGTACTTC.

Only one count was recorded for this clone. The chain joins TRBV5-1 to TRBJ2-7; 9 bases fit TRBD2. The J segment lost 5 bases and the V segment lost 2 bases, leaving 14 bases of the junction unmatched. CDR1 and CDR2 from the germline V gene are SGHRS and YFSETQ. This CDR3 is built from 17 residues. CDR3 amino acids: CASSFQGTASGRNEQYF. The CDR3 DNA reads TGCGCCAGCAGCTTCCAGGGGACTGCGAGCGGGAGGAACGAGCAGTACTTC.

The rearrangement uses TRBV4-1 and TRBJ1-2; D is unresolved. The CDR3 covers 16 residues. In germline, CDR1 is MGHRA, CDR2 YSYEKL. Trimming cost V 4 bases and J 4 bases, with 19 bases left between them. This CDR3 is CASSPDRGARGYGYTF. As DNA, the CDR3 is TGCGCCAGCAGCCCTGATCGGGGTGCAAGAGGCTATGGCTACACCTTC.

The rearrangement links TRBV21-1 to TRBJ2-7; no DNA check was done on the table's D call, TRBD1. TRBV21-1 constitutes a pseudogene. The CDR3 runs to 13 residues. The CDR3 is CASSKEQDHEQYF. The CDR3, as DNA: TGTGCCAGCAGCAAAGAACAGGACCACGAGCAGTACTTC.

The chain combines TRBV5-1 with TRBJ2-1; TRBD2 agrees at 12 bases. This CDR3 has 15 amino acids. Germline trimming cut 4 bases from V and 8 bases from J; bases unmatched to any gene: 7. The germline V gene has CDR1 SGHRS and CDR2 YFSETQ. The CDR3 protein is CASSLNPSGRDEQFF. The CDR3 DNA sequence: TGCGCCAGCAGCCTAAACCCTAGCGGGAGGGATGAGCAGTTCTTC. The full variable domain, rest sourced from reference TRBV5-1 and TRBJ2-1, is KAGVTQTPRYLIKTRGQQVTLSCSPISGHRSVSWYQQTPGQGLQFLFEYFSETQRNKGNFPGRFSGRQFSNSRSEMNVSTLELGDSALYLCASSLNPSGRDEQFFGPGTRLTVL.

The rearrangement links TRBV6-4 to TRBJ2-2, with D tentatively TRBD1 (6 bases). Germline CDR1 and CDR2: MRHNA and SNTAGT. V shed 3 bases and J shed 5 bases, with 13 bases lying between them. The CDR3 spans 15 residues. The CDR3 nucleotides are TGTGCCAGCAGTGAGCAGGGGAAGGGAACCGGGGAGCTGTTTTTT. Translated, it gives CASSEQGKGTGELFF.

Here the CDR3 reads CASSPPTGRAYEQYF. CDR3 bases: TGTGCCAGCTCACCACCCACAGGTCGGGCCTACGAGCAGTACTTC. The gene calls are TRBV18 and TRBJ2-7, with a weak D call TRBD1 (5 bases). Germline V gene sequence: CDR1 KGHSH, CDR2 LQKENI. V lost 0 bases and J lost 2, with 11 bases in between. The CDR3 totals 15 residues.

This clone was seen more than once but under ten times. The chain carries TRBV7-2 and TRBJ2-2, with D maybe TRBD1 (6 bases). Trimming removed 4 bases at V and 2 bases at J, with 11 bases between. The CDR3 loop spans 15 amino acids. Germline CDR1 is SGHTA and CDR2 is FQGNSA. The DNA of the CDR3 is TGTGCCAGCAGCTCCACCGGGACAAACACCGGGGAGCTGTTTTTT. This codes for CASSSTGTNTGELFF. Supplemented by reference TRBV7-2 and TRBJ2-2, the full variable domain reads GAGVSQSPSNKVTEKGKDVELRCDPISGHTALYWYRQSLGQGLEFLIYFQGNSAPDKSGLPSDRFSAERTGGSVSTLTIQRTQQEDSAVYLCASSSTGTNTGELFFGEGSRLTVL.

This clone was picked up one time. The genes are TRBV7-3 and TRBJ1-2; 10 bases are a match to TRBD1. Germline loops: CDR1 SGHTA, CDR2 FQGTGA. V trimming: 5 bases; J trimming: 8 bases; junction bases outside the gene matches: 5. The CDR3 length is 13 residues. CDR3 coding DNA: TGTGCCAGCAGCCCCGGGACAGGGGTCGGCTACACCTTC. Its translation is CASSPGTGVGYTF.

CDR3 amino acids: CASSYGGTNEKLFF. CDR3 sequence (DNA): TGTGCCAGCAGTTACGGAGGGACTAATGAAAAACTGTTTTTT. The chain recombines TRBV6-5 with TRBJ1-4; D remains unclear. The V and J ends lost 2 bases and 2 bases respectively, with 6 bases between them. This CDR3 is 14 amino acids long. CDR1 is MNHEY and CDR2 is SVGAGI in the germline V gene.

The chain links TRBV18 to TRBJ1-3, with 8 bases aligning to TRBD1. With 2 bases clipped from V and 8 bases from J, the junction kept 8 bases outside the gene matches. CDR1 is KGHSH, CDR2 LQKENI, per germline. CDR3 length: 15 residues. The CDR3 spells CASSPSPGGLDTIYF. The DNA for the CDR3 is TGTGCCAGCTCACCATCTCCAGGGGGCTTGGACACCATATATTTT.

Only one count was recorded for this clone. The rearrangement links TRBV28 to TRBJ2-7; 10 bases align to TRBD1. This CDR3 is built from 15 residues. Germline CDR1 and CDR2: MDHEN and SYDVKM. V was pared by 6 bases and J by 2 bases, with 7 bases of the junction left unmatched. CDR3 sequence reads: CASRPTGTGAYEQYF. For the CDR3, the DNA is TGTGCCAGCAGGCCGACCGGGACAGGGGCCTACGAGCAGTACTTC.

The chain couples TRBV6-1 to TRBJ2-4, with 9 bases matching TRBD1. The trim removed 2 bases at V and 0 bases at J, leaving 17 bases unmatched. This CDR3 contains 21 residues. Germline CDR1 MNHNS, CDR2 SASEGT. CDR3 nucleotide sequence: TGTGCCAGCAGTGAAAAACAGGGGGCTGGAGCGGGCTTACTAGCCAAAAACATTCAGTACTTC. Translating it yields CASSEKQGAGAGLLAKNIQYF.

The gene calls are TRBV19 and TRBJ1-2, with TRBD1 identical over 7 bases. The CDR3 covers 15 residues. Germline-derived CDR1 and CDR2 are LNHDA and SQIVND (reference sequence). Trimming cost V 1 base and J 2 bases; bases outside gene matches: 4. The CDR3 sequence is CASSIVVTGNYGYTF. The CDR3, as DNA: TGTGCCAGTAGTATAGTTGTGACAGGGAACTATGGCTACACCTTC.

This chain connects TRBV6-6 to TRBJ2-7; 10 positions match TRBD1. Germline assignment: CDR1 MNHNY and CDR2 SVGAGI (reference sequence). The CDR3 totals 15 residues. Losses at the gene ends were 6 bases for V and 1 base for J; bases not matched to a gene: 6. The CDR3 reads CASRQGQGSSYEQYF. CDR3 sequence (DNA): TGTGCCAGCAGGCAGGGACAGGGGTCTTCCTACGAGCAGTACTTC.

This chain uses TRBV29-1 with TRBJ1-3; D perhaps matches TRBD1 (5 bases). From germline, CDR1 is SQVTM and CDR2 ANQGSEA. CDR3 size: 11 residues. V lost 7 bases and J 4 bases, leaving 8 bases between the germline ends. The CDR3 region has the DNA TGCAGCGCCCGACAGGGAAACACCATATATTTT. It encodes CSARQGNTIYF. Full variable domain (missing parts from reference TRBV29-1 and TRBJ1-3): SAVISQKPSRDICQRGTSLTIQCQVDSQVTMMFWYRQQPGQSLTLIATANQGSEATYESGFVIDKFPISRPNLTFSTLTVSNMSPEDSSIYLCSARQGNTIYFGEGSWLTVV.

This chain's CDR3 is CASSFSGGANTQYF. In nucleotides, the CDR3 is TGTGCCAGCAGTTTTAGCGGGGGGGCGAATACGCAGTATTTT. V usage is TRBV7-3 and J usage is TRBJ2-3, with 11 bases aligning to TRBD2. V was clipped by 6 bases and J by 7 bases; unmatched bases: 6. The germline CDR1 and CDR2 sequences are SGHTA and FQGTGA. The CDR3 is made up of 14 amino acids.

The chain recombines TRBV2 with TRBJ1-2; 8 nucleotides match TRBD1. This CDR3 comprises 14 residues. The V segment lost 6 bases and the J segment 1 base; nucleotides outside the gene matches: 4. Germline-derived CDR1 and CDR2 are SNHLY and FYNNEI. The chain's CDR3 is CASRRTGLNYGYTF. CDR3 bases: TGTGCCAGCAGGCGGACAGGGCTTAACTATGGCTACACCTTC.